One sample yielded the 4 T cell receptor beta chains listed below, sequenced in a study of metastatic and nonmetastatic thyroid tumors. Patients were all untreated before their thyroid surgery. TCRdb ran MiXCR on the PCR reads. The sample records tens of thousands of clones, over 30% being singletons. Sequences were obtained from blood. These TCRs come from a female donor with papillary thyroid cancer or a benign thyroid nodule (not recorded which). Some clones in this sample may be carry-over from other donors' samples.

There are many counts of this clone. This rearrangement joins TRBV6-2 or TRBV6-3 to TRBJ2-7; D uncertain. Germline V lookup: CDR1 MNHEY, CDR2 SVGEGT. Trimming cost V 7 bases and J 2 bases, with 12 bases left between them. This CDR3 contains 13 residues. The CDR3 spells CASIAPQTYEQYF. In nucleotides, the CDR3 is TGTGCCAGCATCGCCCCACAGACCTACGAGCAGTACTTC.

This chain uses TRBV4-2 with TRBJ2-7, with 11 nucleotides matching TRBD1. In germline, CDR1 is LGHNA, CDR2 YNFKEQ. J gave up 2 bases and V 4 bases, and 4 bases lay outside the gene matches. There are 15 residues in the CDR3. The CDR3 region is CASSLGQGVAYEQYF. The CDR3 DNA sequence: TGTGCCAGCAGCCTGGGACAGGGGGTAGCCTACGAGCAGTACTTC.

The chain combines TRBV11-2 with TRBJ2-5; D call uncertain. Between the trimmed V and J ends, which lost 7 bases and 5 bases, there was a span of 11 bases. The CDR3 sequence is 12 residues long. The germline CDR1 and CDR2 sequences are SGHAT and FQNNGV. CDR3 in DNA: TGTGCCAGCACCCCCCTCGTCGAGACCCAGTACTTC. It yields the protein CASTPLVETQYF.

This clone was counted only a few times. At one of its ends the junction is not consistent with the germline gene, which may arise from a read error. Other DNA sequences in the sample encode the same CDR3. The V gene is TRBV5-6, the J gene TRBJ2-5; TRBD1 matches 11 bases. CDR3 size: 16 residues. Germline CDR1 reads SGHDT; CDR2 reads YYEEEE. The CDR3 here is CASSIAGTGGSETQYF. Here the CDR3 DNA reads TGCGCCAGCAGCATCGCCGGGACAGGGGGGTCAGAGACCCAGTACTTC.